The rows below give T cell receptor beta chains drawn from one sample of a study of shared clonotypes between healthy human individuals. TCRdb's copy holds only in-frame clones and misses some; the assay was immunoSEQ multiplex PCR. This table holds about 1.5 million clones, approximately 98% found once. The sequenced material came from naive CD4+ T cells sorted from blood. The receptor source for this set is a man aged 30 to 45 in good health. Each CDR3 is given with its conserved first and last residue. A D gene is named only where the DNA matches it firmly. A clone size is listed for some rows: how often the clone was seen (once, few, many), or a class if it is expanded.

cdr3_aa: CASSPLSGVATNEKLFF; cdr3_nt: TGTGCCAGCTCACCACTTTCCGGGGTTGCGACTAATGAAAAACTGTTTTTT; clone_size: -; cdr3_length: 17; j_call: TRBJ1-4; v_call: TRBV18; d_call: -
cdr3_aa: CASRDLTGIMNTEAFF; cdr3_nt: TGTGCCAGCAGGGACTTGACAGGGATCATGAACACTGAAGCTTTCTTT; clone_size: -; cdr3_length: 16; j_call: TRBJ1-1; v_call: TRBV28; d_call: TRBD1
cdr3_aa: CASSNWRVVQYF; cdr3_nt: TGTGCCAGCAGCAATTGGAGGGTGGTGCAGTACTTC; clone_size: -; cdr3_length: 12; j_call: TRBJ2-7; v_call: TRBV21-1; d_call: -
cdr3_aa: CASSVARGTSRYEQYF; cdr3_nt: TGTGCCAGCAGCGTAGCTCGAGGGACTAGCCGCTACGAGCAGTACTTC; clone_size: -; cdr3_length: 16; j_call: TRBJ2-7; v_call: TRBV9; d_call: TRBD2
cdr3_aa: CASSARGALAGGAGQPQHF; cdr3_nt: TGTGCCAGTAGTGCCCGCGGCGCTTTGGCAGGGGGCGCAGGGCAGCCCCAGCATTTT; clone_size: -; cdr3_length: 19; j_call: TRBJ1-5; v_call: TRBV19; d_call: TRBD1
cdr3_aa: CASSMGLGETQYF; cdr3_nt: TGTGCCAGCAGCATGGGATTGGGAGAGACCCAGTACTTC; clone_size: -; cdr3_length: 13; j_call: TRBJ2-5; v_call: TRBV7-9; d_call: -
cdr3_aa: CASSHRDGRVPDDTDTQYF; cdr3_nt: TGTGCCAGCAGTCACCGGGATGGCAGGGTCCCGGATGATACGGATACGCAGTATTTT; clone_size: -; cdr3_length: 19; j_call: TRBJ2-3; v_call: TRBV28; d_call: -
cdr3_aa: CASSIVVSLSGELFF; cdr3_nt: TGTGCCAGCAGCATCGTAGTGAGTCTAAGCGGGGAGCTGTTTTTT; clone_size: -; cdr3_length: 15; j_call: TRBJ2-2; v_call: TRBV7-9; d_call: -
cdr3_aa: CASSLSTRARTDTQYF; cdr3_nt: TGTGCCAGCAGTTTATCGACGAGAGCCCGCACAGATACGCAGTATTTT; clone_size: -; cdr3_length: 16; j_call: TRBJ2-3; v_call: TRBV27; d_call: -
cdr3_aa: CAISLDPTHITGELFF; cdr3_nt: TGTGCCATCAGTTTAGACCCCACCCACATCACCGGGGAGCTGTTTTTT; clone_size: -; cdr3_length: 16; j_call: TRBJ2-2; v_call: TRBV10-3; d_call: -
cdr3_aa: CASSEGSGNTIYF; cdr3_nt: TGTGCCAGCAGTGAAGGCTCTGGAAACACCATATATTTT; clone_size: -; cdr3_length: 13; j_call: TRBJ1-3; v_call: TRBV2; d_call: -
cdr3_aa: CASSLGPNEQFF; cdr3_nt: TGTGCCAGCAGCTTGGGTCCCAATGAGCAGTTCTTC; clone_size: -; cdr3_length: 12; j_call: TRBJ2-1; v_call: TRBV5-4; d_call: -
cdr3_aa: CASRIDRSTDTQYF; cdr3_nt: TGTGCCAGCAGGATAGACAGAAGCACAGATACGCAGTATTTT; clone_size: -; cdr3_length: 14; j_call: TRBJ2-3; v_call: TRBV6-1; d_call: -
cdr3_aa: CASSWRGAGSSYEQYF; cdr3_nt: TGTGCCAGCAGCTGGAGGGGCGCAGGAAGCTCCTACGAGCAGTACTTC; clone_size: -; cdr3_length: 16; j_call: TRBJ2-7; v_call: TRBV5-6; d_call: -
cdr3_aa: CASSHGQGGYTEAFF; cdr3_nt: TGTGCCAGCTCACACGGACAGGGGGGTTACACTGAAGCTTTCTTT; clone_size: -; cdr3_length: 15; j_call: TRBJ1-1; v_call: TRBV18; d_call: TRBD1
cdr3_aa: CASSSRTGNTTYEQYF; cdr3_nt: TGCGCCAGCAGCTCACGGACAGGGAATACCACCTACGAGCAGTACTTC; clone_size: -; cdr3_length: 16; j_call: TRBJ2-7; v_call: TRBV5-1; d_call: TRBD1
cdr3_aa: CASQSSRGPNQPQHF; cdr3_nt: TGTGCCAGTCAATCGTCCAGGGGGCCCAATCAGCCCCAGCATTTT; clone_size: -; cdr3_length: 15; j_call: TRBJ1-5; v_call: TRBV6-5; d_call: TRBD1
cdr3_aa: CASSLSPIMEQFF; cdr3_nt: TGTGCCAGCAGCTTAAGCCCAATTATGGAGCAGTTCTTC; clone_size: -; cdr3_length: 13; j_call: TRBJ2-1; v_call: TRBV11-2; d_call: -
cdr3_aa: CASSADRTYLYEQYF; cdr3_nt: TGTGCCAGCAGTGCCGACAGGACTTATCTCTACGAGCAGTACTTC; clone_size: -; cdr3_length: 15; j_call: TRBJ2-7; v_call: TRBV2; d_call: -
cdr3_aa: CASSLPGQGFPGYTF; cdr3_nt: TGTGCCAGCTCACTCCCGGGACAGGGCTTTCCCGGCTACACCTTC; clone_size: -; cdr3_length: 15; j_call: TRBJ1-2; v_call: TRBV18; d_call: TRBD1
cdr3_aa: CASSEASTQPQHF; cdr3_nt: TGTGCCAGCAGTGAAGCGTCAACGCAGCCCCAGCATTTT; clone_size: -; cdr3_length: 13; j_call: TRBJ1-5; v_call: TRBV6-1; d_call: -
cdr3_aa: CASSFGQGGREKLFF; cdr3_nt: TGTGCCAGCAGTTTCGGACAGGGTGGTAGGGAAAAACTGTTTTTT; clone_size: -; cdr3_length: 15; j_call: TRBJ1-4; v_call: TRBV2; d_call: TRBD1
cdr3_aa: CASSSRSRETQYF; cdr3_nt: TGTGCCAGCAGCTCCCGGTCGCGGGAGACCCAGTACTTC; clone_size: -; cdr3_length: 13; j_call: TRBJ2-5; v_call: TRBV5-6; d_call: -
cdr3_aa: CASSVVPGQGSVSNQPQHF; cdr3_nt: TGTGCCAGCAGTGTGGTACCGGGACAGGGTTCGGTTAGCAATCAGCCCCAGCATTTT; clone_size: -; cdr3_length: 19; j_call: TRBJ1-5; v_call: TRBV2; d_call: TRBD1
cdr3_aa: CASAFRNTEAFF; cdr3_nt: TGTGCCAGCGCTTTCAGGAACACTGAAGCTTTCTTT; clone_size: -; cdr3_length: 12; j_call: TRBJ1-1; v_call: TRBV2; d_call: -
cdr3_aa: CAISDSNRVDYGYTF; cdr3_nt: TGTGCCATCAGTGACTCGAACAGGGTAGACTATGGCTACACCTTC; clone_size: -; cdr3_length: 15; j_call: TRBJ1-2; v_call: TRBV10-3; d_call: -
cdr3_aa: CASTRGGPSYF; cdr3_nt: TGTGCCAGCACGCGGGGAGGGCCGTCGTATTTT; clone_size: -; cdr3_length: 11; j_call: TRBJ2-3; v_call: TRBV2; d_call: TRBD2
cdr3_aa: CATSRDTAIYEQYF; cdr3_nt: TGTGCCACCAGCAGAGATACCGCTATCTACGAGCAGTACTTC; clone_size: -; cdr3_length: 14; j_call: TRBJ2-7; v_call: TRBV15; d_call: -
cdr3_aa: CASSESGTSGIGTQYF; cdr3_nt: TGTGCCAGCAGTGAGTCCGGGACTAGCGGGATCGGTACGCAGTATTTT; clone_size: -; cdr3_length: 16; j_call: TRBJ2-3; v_call: TRBV6-4; d_call: TRBD2
cdr3_aa: CASSQRTGVVGGYTF; cdr3_nt: TGCGCCAGCAGCCAACGGACAGGGGTGGTGGGAGGCTACACCTTC; clone_size: -; cdr3_length: 15; j_call: TRBJ1-2; v_call: TRBV5-1; d_call: TRBD1
cdr3_aa: CASSARLAGGTGELFF; cdr3_nt: TGTGCCAGTAGTGCACGACTAGCGGGAGGTACCGGGGAGCTGTTTTTT; clone_size: -; cdr3_length: 16; j_call: TRBJ2-2; v_call: TRBV19; d_call: TRBD2
cdr3_aa: CASSLYATGNFNEQFF; cdr3_nt: TGCGCCAGCAGCCTCTACGCGACAGGGAATTTCAATGAGCAGTTCTTC; clone_size: -; cdr3_length: 16; j_call: TRBJ2-1; v_call: TRBV5-1; d_call: TRBD1
cdr3_aa: CSVEGLGLAGGYNEQFF; cdr3_nt: TGCAGCGTTGAGGGACTCGGACTAGCGGGAGGATACAATGAGCAGTTCTTC; clone_size: -; cdr3_length: 17; j_call: TRBJ2-1; v_call: TRBV29-1; d_call: TRBD2
cdr3_aa: CASSFTEETQYF; cdr3_nt: TGTGCCAGCAGTTTCACCGAAGAGACCCAGTACTTC; clone_size: -; cdr3_length: 12; j_call: TRBJ2-5; v_call: TRBV7-9; d_call: -
cdr3_aa: CATSRQGTVPWPQHF; cdr3_nt: TGTGCCACCAGCAGGCAAGGGACGGTCCCCTGGCCCCAGCATTTT; clone_size: -; cdr3_length: 15; j_call: TRBJ1-5; v_call: TRBV15; d_call: -
cdr3_aa: CASSFVGGGFSETQYF; cdr3_nt: TGTGCCAGCAGTTTCGTTGGTGGGGGCTTTTCGGAGACCCAGTACTTC; clone_size: -; cdr3_length: 16; j_call: TRBJ2-5; v_call: TRBV19; d_call: -
cdr3_aa: CASTQGGPPEAFF; cdr3_nt: TGTGCCAGCACCCAAGGGGGTCCGCCTGAAGCTTTCTTT; clone_size: once; cdr3_length: 13; j_call: TRBJ1-1; v_call: TRBV11-3; d_call: -
cdr3_aa: CASSFQASSSYNEQFF; cdr3_nt: TGTGCCAGCAGCTTTCAGGCCAGTAGCTCCTACAATGAGCAGTTCTTC; clone_size: -; cdr3_length: 16; j_call: TRBJ2-1; v_call: TRBV7-8; d_call: -
cdr3_aa: CASSSSTRATIYF; cdr3_nt: TGTGCCAGCAGTTCCTCGACCCGGGCCACCATATATTTT; clone_size: once; cdr3_length: 13; j_call: TRBJ1-3; v_call: TRBV6-1; d_call: -
cdr3_aa: CASRTASGRSRKGFF; cdr3_nt: TGTGCCAGCAGAACAGCTAGCGGGAGGTCGAGGAAAGGGTTCTTC; clone_size: -; cdr3_length: 15; j_call: TRBJ2-1; v_call: TRBV28; d_call: TRBD2
cdr3_aa: CASSVGTGTQETQYF; cdr3_nt: TGTGCCAGCAGCGTAGGGACAGGGACACAAGAGACCCAGTACTTC; clone_size: -; cdr3_length: 15; j_call: TRBJ2-5; v_call: TRBV9; d_call: TRBD1
cdr3_aa: CASSPPLNTGELFF; cdr3_nt: TGTGCCAGCTCACCACCCCTGAACACCGGGGAGCTGTTTTTT; clone_size: -; cdr3_length: 14; j_call: TRBJ2-2; v_call: TRBV18; d_call: -
cdr3_aa: CASSQLETQYF; cdr3_nt: TGTGCCAGCAGTCAGTTAGAGACCCAGTACTTC; clone_size: -; cdr3_length: 11; j_call: TRBJ2-5; v_call: TRBV2; d_call: -
cdr3_aa: CASSVPYVTEAFF; cdr3_nt: TGTGCCAGCAGTGTTCCTTACGTCACTGAAGCTTTCTTT; clone_size: -; cdr3_length: 13; j_call: TRBJ1-1; v_call: TRBV2; d_call: -
cdr3_aa: CASSKPGQNYNEQFF; cdr3_nt: TGTGCCAGCAGCAAACCGGGACAGAACTACAATGAGCAGTTCTTC; clone_size: -; cdr3_length: 15; j_call: TRBJ2-1; v_call: TRBV11-2; d_call: TRBD1
cdr3_aa: CASSQEPRANEKLFF; cdr3_nt: TGTGCCAGCAGCCAAGAGCCTCGGGCTAATGAAAAACTGTTTTTT; clone_size: -; cdr3_length: 15; j_call: TRBJ1-4; v_call: TRBV4-2; d_call: -
cdr3_aa: CASSADRADNEQFF; cdr3_nt: TGCGCCAGCAGCGCAGACAGGGCCGACAATGAGCAGTTCTTC; clone_size: -; cdr3_length: 14; j_call: TRBJ2-1; v_call: TRBV5-1; d_call: TRBD1
cdr3_aa: CASSITGNSGEQYF; cdr3_nt: TGTGCCAGCAGCATTACAGGGAATTCAGGCGAGCAGTACTTC; clone_size: -; cdr3_length: 14; j_call: TRBJ2-7; v_call: TRBV7-8; d_call: -